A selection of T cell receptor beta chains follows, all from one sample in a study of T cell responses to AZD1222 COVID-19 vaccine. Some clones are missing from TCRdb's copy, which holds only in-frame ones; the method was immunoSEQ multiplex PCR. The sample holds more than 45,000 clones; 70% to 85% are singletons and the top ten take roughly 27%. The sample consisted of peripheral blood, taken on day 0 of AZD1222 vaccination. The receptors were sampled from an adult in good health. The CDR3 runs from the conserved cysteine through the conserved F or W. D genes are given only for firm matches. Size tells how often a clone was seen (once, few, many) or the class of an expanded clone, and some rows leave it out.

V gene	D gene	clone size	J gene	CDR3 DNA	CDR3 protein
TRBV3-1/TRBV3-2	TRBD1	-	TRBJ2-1	TGTGCCAGCAGCCACGCTGGTGGGACAGGGTCCTACAATGAGCAGTTCTTC	CASSHAGGTGSYNEQFF
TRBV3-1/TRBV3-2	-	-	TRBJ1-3	TGTGCCAGCAGCCAAGGGTCGGAGGACCGAGGAAACACCATATATTTT	CASSQGSEDRGNTIYF
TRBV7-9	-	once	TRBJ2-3	TGTGCCAGCAGCTTAGATGCGGGGGATACGCAGTATTTT	CASSLDAGDTQYF
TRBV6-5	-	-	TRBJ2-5	TGTGCCAGCAGTTGGACAGTCCAAGAGACCCAGTACTTC	CASSWTVQETQYF
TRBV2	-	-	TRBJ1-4	TGTGCCAGCAGTGAATCCGGGGGCGAGGAAAAACTGTTTTTT	CASSESGGEEKLFF
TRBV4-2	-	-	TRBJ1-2	TGTGCCAGCAGGAAAACCACAGGGTATGGCTACACCTTC	CASRKTTGYGYTF
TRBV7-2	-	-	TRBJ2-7	TGTGCCAGCAGCTTTGGTCGGGGCTACGAGCAGTACTTC	CASSFGRGYEQYF
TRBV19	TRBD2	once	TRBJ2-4	TGTGCCAGTAGGGGGGGGTTCACGGCCAAAAACATTCAGTACTTC	CASRGGFTAKNIQYF
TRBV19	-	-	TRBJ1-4	TGTATAAGTCAGGGACGGCTTAATGAAAAACTGTTTTTT	CISQGRLNEKLFF
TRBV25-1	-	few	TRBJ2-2	TGTGCCAGCAGTCCCCGCGGGCTTAACACCGGGGAGCTGTTTTTT	CASSPRGLNTGELFF
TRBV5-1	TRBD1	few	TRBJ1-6	TGCGCCAGCCGGGGACAGAAAGATTCACCCCTCCACTTT	CASRGQKDSPLHF
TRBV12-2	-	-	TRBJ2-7	TGTGCAAGTCGCTCCAAAGCGAGTCGTGGCTCCTACGAGCAGTACTTC	CASRSKASRGSYEQYF
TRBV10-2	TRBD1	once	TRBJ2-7	TGCGCCAGCAGTGAAGGCAGGGGGTACGAGCAGTACTTC	CASSEGRGYEQYF
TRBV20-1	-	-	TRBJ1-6	TGCAGTGCTAATGACGAAATTAATTCACCCCTCCACTTT	CSANDEINSPLHF
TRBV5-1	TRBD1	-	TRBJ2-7	TGCGCCAGCAGCTTCGGGGACAGCAACTACGAGCAGTACTTC	CASSFGDSNYEQYF
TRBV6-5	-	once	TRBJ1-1	TGTGCCAGCAGTTACTCTGCAGGGAGCTTGAACACTGAAGCTTTCTTT	CASSYSAGSLNTEAFF
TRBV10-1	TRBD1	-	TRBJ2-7	TGCGCCAGCGGCCGAGGCGGGACAGGGAATCCCTACGAGCAGTACTTC	CASGRGGTGNPYEQYF
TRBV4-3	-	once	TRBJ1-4	TGCGCCAGCAGCCAAGCCGGTTGGGGTCGGGGGAAACTGTTTTTT	CASSQAGWGRGKLFF
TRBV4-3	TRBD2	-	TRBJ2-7	TGCGCCAGCAGCCAAGATCGGGGAAGCGGGAGGTACGAGCAGTACTTC	CASSQDRGSGRYEQYF
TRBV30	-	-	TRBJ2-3	TGTGCCTGGAGTGTCTCCCACCTCCGGGATACGCAGTATTTT	CAWSVSHLRDTQYF
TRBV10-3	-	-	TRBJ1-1	TGTGCCATCAGTGAGTCGCAGGATTTGAACACTGAAGCTTTCTTT	CAISESQDLNTEAFF
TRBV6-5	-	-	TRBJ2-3	TGTGCCAGCAGAGCGCCTGGGGCAGATACGCAGTATTTT	CASRAPGADTQYF
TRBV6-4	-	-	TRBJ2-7	TGTGCCAGCAGCCGGGATATCTCCTACGAGCAGTACTTC	CASSRDISYEQYF
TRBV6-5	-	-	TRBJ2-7	TGTGCCAGCAGTTACGGAGCGGCCCTATACGAGCAGTACTTC	CASSYGAALYEQYF
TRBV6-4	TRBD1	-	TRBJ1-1	TGTGCCAGCAGTGACGTGAGTCAGGGGGACACTGAAGCTTTCTTT	CASSDVSQGDTEAFF
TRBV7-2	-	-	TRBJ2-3	TGTGCCAGCAGCTTAGTTGCGGGACCTGGCACAGATACGCAGTATTTT	CASSLVAGPGTDTQYF
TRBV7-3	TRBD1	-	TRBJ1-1	TGTGCCAGCAGCTTGACAGGGGGAAACACTGAAGCTTTCTTT	CASSLTGGNTEAFF
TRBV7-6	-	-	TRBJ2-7	TGTGCCAGCAGCCCAGCGGGTTCGCCCCTCTACGAGCAGTACTTC	CASSPAGSPLYEQYF
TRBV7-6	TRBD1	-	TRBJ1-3	TGTGCCAGCAGCTTATCACCAGGGGGGACAGGAAACACCATATATTTT	CASSLSPGGTGNTIYF
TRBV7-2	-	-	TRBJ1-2	TGTGCCAGCAGCCCCGGAGGGAGGTATGGCTACACCTTC	CASSPGGRYGYTF
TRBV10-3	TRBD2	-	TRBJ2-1	TGTGCCATCAGGGAGGGACTAGCGGAGGGGGGTGAGCAGTTCTTC	CAIREGLAEGGEQFF
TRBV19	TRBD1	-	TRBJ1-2	TGTGCCAGTAGTACCGGACAGGGCTCCCTTTCCTATGGCTACACCTTC	CASSTGQGSLSYGYTF
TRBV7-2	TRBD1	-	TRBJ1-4	TGTGCCAGCAGCCTAGACAGGGGTGGGGATGAAAAACTGTTTTTT	CASSLDRGGDEKLFF
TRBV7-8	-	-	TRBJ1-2	TGTGCCAGCAGCTTACGGACACCCGAGGGCTACACCTTC	CASSLRTPEGYTF
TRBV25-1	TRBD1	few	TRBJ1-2	TGTGCCAGCAGCAGAGGGACAGGTTATGGCTACACCTTC	CASSRGTGYGYTF
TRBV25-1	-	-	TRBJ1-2	TGTGCCAGCAGTGATCTGACAGGCATCGATGGCTACACCTTC	CASSDLTGIDGYTF
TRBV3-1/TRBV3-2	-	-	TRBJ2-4	TGTGCCAGCAGCCCGGTGGGGGTACAAAACATTCAGTACTTC	CASSPVGVQNIQYF
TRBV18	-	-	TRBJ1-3	TGTGCCAGCTCAGCAATGACAGTCTCTGGAAACACCATATATTTT	CASSAMTVSGNTIYF
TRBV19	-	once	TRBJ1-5	TGTGCCAGTAGTAGTCTGACAGGTTACAATCAGCCCCAGCATTTT	CASSSLTGYNQPQHF
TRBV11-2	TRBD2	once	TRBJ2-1	TGTGCCAGCAGCTTAGATGTAGCGGGAGGGCAGAATGAGCAGTTCTTC	CASSLDVAGGQNEQFF
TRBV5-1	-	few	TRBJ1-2	TGCGCCAGCAGCCAGGGGACGGCCTATGGCTACACCTTC	CASSQGTAYGYTF
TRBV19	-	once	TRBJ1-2	TGTGCCAGTAGTATAGTCGGGAGGGCTGAAGGCTACACCTTC	CASSIVGRAEGYTF